These 32 T cell receptor beta chains were all obtained from the same sample, sequenced in a study of control samples from healthy donors and cancer patients. Libraries were prepared by immunoSEQ multiplex PCR; TCRdb keeps only in-frame clonotypes and omits some of them. The table includes more than 75,000 clones, 75% to 85% detected once. The sample comprised blood. The receptors derive from a woman in her twenties or thirties in good health.

The chain recombines TRBV30 with TRBJ1-1, with D possibly being TRBD1 (5 bases). The CDR3 totals 12 residues. In germline, CDR1 is GTSNPN, CDR2 SVGIG (reference sequence). Trimming removed 0 bases at V and 10 bases at J, with 12 bases between. The CDR3 coding sequence is TGTGCCTGGAGTGTAGGGGTCGGAGGAGCTTTCTTT. This gives the protein CAWSVGVGGAFF.

The chain employs TRBV7-8 and TRBJ2-1; D may be TRBD1 (6 bases). This CDR3 contains 12 residues. V lost 5 bases and J lost 8, with 10 bases in between. The germline CDR1 and CDR2 sequences are SGHVS and FQNEAQ. The CDR3 sequence: CASSLTGYEQFF. CDR3 bases: TGTGCCAGCAGCCTCACAGGGTATGAGCAGTTCTTC. The variable domain in full, completed from reference TRBV7-8 and TRBJ2-1, reads GAGVSQSPRYKVAKRGQDVALRCDPISGHVSLFWYQQALGQGPEFLTYFQNEAQLDKSGLPSDRFFAERPEGSVSTLKIQRTQQEDSAVYLCASSLTGYEQFFGPGTRLTVL.

The CDR3 region is CASSMAGTGGAGSPLHF. DNA of the CDR3: TGTGCCAGTAGTATGGCCGGGACAGGGGGCGCAGGCTCACCCCTCCACTTT. The chain couples TRBV19 to TRBJ1-6; 12 positions match TRBD1. The germline V gene encodes CDR1 LNHDA and CDR2 SQIVND (reference sequence). This CDR3 has 17 residues. V gave up 3 bases and J gave up 10 bases; unmatched junction bases: 10.

The chain is built from TRBV7-8 and TRBJ2-3; 8 bases are a match to TRBD2. V gave up 5 bases and J gave up 4 bases; unmatched junction bases: 5. The CDR3 covers 14 residues. In germline, CDR1 is SGHVS, CDR2 FQNEAQ. The DNA of the CDR3 is TGTGCCAGCAGCCTCGGGGGGGCCGCAGATACGCAGTATTTT. Translated: CASSLGGAADTQYF.

The chain recombines TRBV18 with TRBJ1-2; D is perhaps TRBD1 (6 bases). Germline CDR1 and CDR2: KGHSH and LQKENI. The CDR3 spans 15 residues. Trimming stripped 1 base from V and 0 bases from J, with 9 bases between. As DNA, the CDR3 is TGTGCCAGCTCACCACAGGGGGTTCCTAACTATGGCTACACCTTC. The encoded protein is CASSPQGVPNYGYTF.

This clone was recorded a few times. The chain links TRBV5-4 to TRBJ2-3; D unclear. V was shortened by 4 bases and J by 2 bases, with 11 bases between the two germline ends. The germline V gene has CDR1 SGHNT and CDR2 YYREEE (reference sequence). This CDR3 has 14 amino acids. The CDR3 sequence: CASSLTRVTDTQYF. CDR3 bases: TGTGCCAGCAGCCTCACTCGGGTCACAGATACGCAGTATTTT.

This chain uses TRBV24-1 with TRBJ2-3, with D maybe TRBD2 (6 bases). Germline V gives CDR1 KGHDR, CDR2 SFDVKD. V was shortened by 3 bases and J by 3 bases, with 12 bases between the two germline ends. The CDR3 is 15 residues long. CDR3 bases: TGTGCCACCAGTGATCCCGGGGACTCTACAGATACGCAGTATTTT. Amino acids: CATSDPGDSTDTQYF.

This chain joins TRBV27 and TRBJ1-2; possibly TRBD1 for D (6 bases). V was cut by 2 bases and J by 6 bases, with 10 bases left in between. The germline gives CDR1 MNHEY, CDR2 SMNVEV (reference sequence). The CDR3 spans 13 residues. The CDR3 reads CASSLGAGDGYTF. As DNA, the CDR3 is TGTGCCAGCAGTTTAGGGGCAGGGGATGGCTACACCTTC.

The chain employs TRBV28 and TRBJ1-2, with D possibly being TRBD1 (5 bases). The CDR3 has 13 residues. Germline V gene lookup returns CDR1 MDHEN and CDR2 SYDVKM. Trimming left V 5 bases short and J 5 bases short, with 12 bases between. The CDR3 loop reads CASSPVRGYGYTF. CDR3 sequence (DNA): TGTGCCAGCAGTCCAGTGAGGGGTTATGGCTACACCTTC.

The chain recombines TRBV2 with TRBJ2-4; D might be TRBD2 (5 bases). Trimming stripped 3 bases from V and 1 base from J, with 10 bases between. Looked up from germline, CDR1 is SNHLY and CDR2 is FYNNEI. This CDR3 has 15 amino acids. This chain's CDR3 is CASSDTRRAKNIQYF. The DNA for the CDR3 is TGTGCCAGCAGTGACACGAGGAGGGCCAAAAACATTCAGTACTTC.

The chain uses TRBV7-8 and TRBJ1-1; D is undetermined. V lost 2 bases, J lost 2 bases, and 9 bases lay in between. The CDR3 length is 14 residues. Germline CDR1 reads SGHVS; CDR2 reads FQNEAQ. CDR3 in amino acids: CASSLPGYNTEAFF. In DNA, the CDR3 is TGTGCCAGCAGCTTACCAGGTTACAACACTGAAGCTTTCTTT.

The rearrangement joins TRBV15 to TRBJ2-3, with TRBD2 matching over 10 bases. CDR1 LNHNV and CDR2 YYDKDF come from the germline V gene (reference sequence). Trimming cost V 0 bases and J 7 bases; bases outside gene matches: 10. The CDR3 has 17 amino acids. The CDR3 is CATSRDLSAGGRNTQYF. The CDR3 coding sequence is TGTGCCACCAGCAGAGATCTGTCAGCGGGGGGGCGGAATACGCAGTATTTT.

The V call is TRBV15, the J call TRBJ2-2; no clear D. V dropped 8 bases and J dropped 1 base, with 8 bases sitting between them. Germline V gene data show CDR1 as LNHNV and CDR2 as YYDKDF (reference sequence). The CDR3 has 13 residues. The CDR3 protein is CATAAENTGELFF. The CDR3 region has the DNA TGTGCCACCGCGGCGGAGAACACCGGGGAGCTGTTTTTT.

The chain carries TRBV30 and TRBJ2-5; D remains unclear. V dropped 5 bases and J dropped 5 bases, with 6 bases sitting between them. Germline V lookup: CDR1 GTSNPN, CDR2 SVGIG (reference sequence). The CDR3 loop spans 10 amino acids. CDR3 loop: CAWGLETQYF. In nucleotides, the CDR3 is TGTGCCTGGGGGCTTGAGACCCAGTACTTC.

Details on this clone: Other DNA sequences in the sample encode the same CDR3. The rearrangement uses TRBV4-3 and TRBJ1-5; D is ambiguous. Germline CDR1 LGHNA, CDR2 YSLEER. The CDR3 consists of 13 residues. V was cut by 0 bases and J by 7 bases, with 7 bases left in between. The DNA of the CDR3 is TGCGCCAGCAGCCAAGATAGAGGACAGCCCCAGCATTTT. It is translated as CASSQDRGQPQHF.

The rearrangement joins TRBV10-3 to TRBJ1-4; D remains ambiguous. This CDR3 region has 15 residues. Germline V gene lookup returns CDR1 ENHRY and CDR2 SYGVKD. Trimming left V 3 bases short and J 8 bases short, with 16 bases between. Written as DNA, the CDR3 is TGTGCCATCAGTGAAGGAGGTGGGCGAGGGGAAAAACTGTTTTTT. This sequence encodes CAISEGGGRGEKLFF.

V is TRBV3-1 (or the pseudogene TRBV3-2) and J is TRBJ2-7; TRBD2 agrees at 8 bases. This CDR3 comprises 15 residues. Per the germline V gene, CDR1 is LGHDT and CDR2 is YNNKEL (reference sequence). Unmatched junction bases numbered 7, after V lost 1 base and J lost 5 bases. In DNA, the CDR3 is TGTGCCAGCAGCCAAGGGCGGGGGGTTTTCGACGAGCAGTACTTC. Its protein is CASSQGRGVFDEQYF.

This rearrangement joins TRBV20-1 to TRBJ2-1, with TRBD2 as a possible D gene (6 bases). V gave up 3 bases and J gave up 4 bases, with 13 bases separating them. CDR1 and CDR2 (germline): DFQATT, SNEGSKA (reference sequence). The CDR3 totals 14 residues. The CDR3 protein is CSASGGDRYNEQFF. The DNA of the CDR3 is TGCAGTGCTAGTGGCGGGGATCGATACAATGAGCAGTTCTTC.

The V call is TRBV6-2 or TRBV6-3, the J call TRBJ2-2; TRBD2 agrees at 8 bases. Germline assignment: CDR1 MNHEY and CDR2 SVGEGT. The ends lost 6 bases at V and 3 bases at J; junction bases unmatched: 6. The CDR3 consists of 15 residues. The CDR3 protein is CASSPTSGDTGELFF. DNA for the CDR3: TGTGCCAGCAGCCCCACTAGCGGTGACACCGGGGAGCTGTTTTTT.

The V and J genes are TRBV21-1 and TRBJ2-7; no DNA check was done on the table's D call, TRBD1. TRBV21-1 is listed as a pseudogene. CDR3 length equals 16 residues. The CDR3 nucleotides are TGTGCCAGCAGCAAAGCGAAAATGCCGGGACAGGTCGAGCAGTACTTC. It translates to CASSKAKMPGQVEQYF.

The chain combines TRBV7-2 with TRBJ1-3; D remains unclear. The V end lost 5 bases, the J end lost 0 bases, and 8 bases lay between the germline ends. Per germline, CDR1 SGHTA and CDR2 FQGNSA. The CDR3 is made up of 14 amino acids. The CDR3 loop reads CASSPANSGNTIYF. The DNA of the CDR3 is TGTGCCAGCAGCCCAGCCAACTCTGGAAACACCATATATTTT.

The CDR3: CASSLQATGGTSTDTQYF. The CDR3 region has the DNA TGTGCCAGCAGCTTACAGGCGACCGGGGGGACTAGCACAGATACGCAGTATTTT. V gene TRBV7-6 combines with J gene TRBJ2-3; 7 positions agree with TRBD2. The CDR3 consists of 18 residues. The germline V gene has CDR1 SGHVS and CDR2 FNYEAQ. The V segment lost 2 bases and the J segment 0 bases; nucleotides outside the gene matches: 11.

The chain uses TRBV27 and TRBJ1-5; D remains ambiguous. Germline CDR1 is MNHEY and CDR2 is SMNVEV (reference sequence). V lost 6 bases to trimming and J lost 3 bases, with 12 bases between them. CDR3 length: 14 residues. The CDR3 loop reads CASRAGRNNQPQHF. CDR3 bases: TGTGCCAGCAGAGCCGGACGGAACAATCAGCCCCAGCATTTT.

The chain joins TRBV5-1 to TRBJ2-6; no clear D. Germline lookup yields CDR1 SGHRS and CDR2 YFSETQ. This CDR3 contains 17 residues. V was shortened by 6 bases and J by 2 bases, with 18 bases between the two germline ends. The CDR3 protein is CASTLGQAVPGANVLTF. CDR3 coding DNA: TGCGCCAGCACCTTAGGGCAGGCCGTGCCTGGGGCCAACGTCCTGACTTTC.

V is TRBV12-5 and J is TRBJ1-1; TRBD1 agrees at 9 bases. Germline V gene data show CDR1 as LGHNT and CDR2 as FRNRAP. CDR3 length equals 15 residues. With 7 bases clipped from V and 2 bases from J, the junction kept 8 bases outside the gene matches. CDR3 residues: CASAYQGQGNTEAFF. The CDR3 DNA reads TGTGCTAGTGCCTACCAGGGACAGGGTAACACTGAAGCTTTCTTT. Looking up the rest from reference TRBV12-5 and TRBJ1-1 gives the full variable domain: DARVTQTPRHKVTEMGQEVTMRCQPILGHNTVFWYRQTMMQGLELLAYFRNRAPLDDSGMPKDRFSAEMPDATLATLKIQPSEPRDSAVYFCASAYQGQGNTEAFFGQGTRLTVV.

The chain couples TRBV19 to TRBJ2-5, with TRBD2 matching over 8 bases. This CDR3 region has 16 residues. The V segment lost 4 bases and the J segment 2 bases; nucleotides outside the gene matches: 9. Germline CDR1 and CDR2: LNHDA and SQIVND (reference sequence). In nucleotides, the CDR3 is TGTGCCAGTAGTACGGGGGGGGGAACATTACAAGAGACCCAGTACTTC. It translates to CASSTGGGTLQETQYF. The whole variable domain, filled in from reference TRBV19 and TRBJ2-5, reads DGGITQSPKYLFRKEGQNVTLSCEQNLNHDAMYWYRQDPGQGLRLIYYSQIVNDFQKGDIAEGYSVSREKKESFPLTVTSAQKNPTAFYLCASSTGGGTLQETQYFGPGTRLLVL.

The V gene is TRBV6-6, the J gene TRBJ1-5, with 11 nucleotides matching TRBD1. CDR1 MNHNY and CDR2 SVGAGI come from the germline V gene (reference sequence). This CDR3 spans 14 amino acids. J gave up 7 bases and V 8 bases, and 7 bases lay outside the gene matches. The CDR3 DNA follows: TGTGCCAGCGTCCGGGACAGGGGGAGCCAGCCCCAGCATTTT. This gives the protein CASVRDRGSQPQHF.

J is TRBJ1-2 and V is TRBV5-1, with D uncertain. Trimming stripped 4 bases from V and 4 bases from J, with 20 bases between. The CDR3 length is 16 residues. The germline gives CDR1 SGHRS, CDR2 YFSETQ. This CDR3 reads CASSPSSGGKGYGYTF. The CDR3 DNA is TGCGCCAGCAGCCCTTCGTCAGGAGGTAAAGGCTATGGCTACACCTTC.

The chain couples TRBV2 to TRBJ2-7; D tentatively fits TRBD1 or TRBD2 (5 bases each). The germline CDR1 and CDR2 sequences are SNHLY and FYNNEI. This CDR3 comprises 13 residues. Trimming took 5 bases from V and 0 from J, leaving 8 bases between them. CDR3 sequence reads: CASSPGTSYEQYF. CDR3 DNA sequence: TGTGCCAGCAGTCCAGGGACCTCCTACGAGCAGTACTTC.

The CDR3 protein is CASSPEQGNQPQHF. The CDR3, as DNA: TGTGCCAGCTCACCAGAACAGGGCAATCAGCCCCAGCATTTT. V and J are TRBV18 and TRBJ1-5; possible D gene TRBD1, 5 bases. Germline CDR1 and CDR2: KGHSH and LQKENI. CDR3 length: 14 residues. V lost 2 bases and J lost 2, with 7 bases in between. Filled out from reference TRBV18 and TRBJ1-5, the complete variable domain reads NAGVMQNPRHLVRRRGQEARLRCSPMKGHSHVYWYRQLPEEGLKFMVYLQKENIIDESGMPKERFSAEFPKEGPSILRIQQVVRGDSAAYFCASSPEQGNQPQHFGDGTRLSIL.

Concerning this clone: The same CDR3 can be traced to other DNA sequences in this sample. This chain uses TRBV18 with TRBJ1-3, with 7 bases lining up with TRBD1. CDR3 length equals 15 residues. Trimming took 2 bases from V and 2 from J; bases not matched to a gene: 3. Germline CDR1 reads KGHSH; CDR2 reads LQKENI. The CDR3 sequence is CASSPGQGAGNTIYF. CDR3 nucleotide sequence: TGTGCCAGCTCACCAGGTCAGGGGGCTGGAAACACCATATATTTT.

V is TRBV9 and J is TRBJ2-7; D possibly corresponds to TRBD1 (5 bases). The V end lost 10 bases, the J end lost 2 bases, and 19 bases lay between the germline ends. Germline V CDR1 and CDR2: SGDLS, YYNGEE. The CDR3 consists of 14 residues. The CDR3 bases are TGTGCCCCCGTTACTCGAGACAGTACCTACGAGCAGTACTTC. Protein: CAPVTRDSTYEQYF.